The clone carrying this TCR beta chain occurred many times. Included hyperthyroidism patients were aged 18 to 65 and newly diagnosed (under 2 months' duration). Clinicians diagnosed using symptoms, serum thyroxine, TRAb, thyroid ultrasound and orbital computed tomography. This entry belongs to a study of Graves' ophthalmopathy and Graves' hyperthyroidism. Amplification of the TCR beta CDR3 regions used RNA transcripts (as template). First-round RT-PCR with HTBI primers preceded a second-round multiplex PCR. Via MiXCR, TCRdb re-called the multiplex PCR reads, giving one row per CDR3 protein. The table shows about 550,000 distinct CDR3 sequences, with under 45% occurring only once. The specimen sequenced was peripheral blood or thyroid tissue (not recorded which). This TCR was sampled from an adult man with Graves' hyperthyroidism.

CDR3 coding DNA: TGTGCCAGCAGCTTCCCAGGACCGCAGGGCTACGAGCAGTACTTC. It translates to CASSFPGPQGYEQYF. This chain uses TRBV7-9 with TRBJ2-7, with D possibly being TRBD1 (5 bases). The CDR3 spans 15 residues. CDR1 is SEHNR and CDR2 is FQNEAQ in the germline V gene (reference sequence). V was shortened by 3 bases and J by 3 bases, with 15 bases between the two germline ends.